This is a list of T cell receptor beta chains from one sample in a study of T-cell memory formation after mild COVID-19. One entry per CDR3 protein results from TCRdb running MiXCR on the 5' RACE reads. The table records about 360,000 distinct CDR3 sequences, over 13% of them present only once. Material: PBMCs or a T cell subset sorted from them (not recorded which). Receptors originate from a man younger than 35 who had mild COVID-19 (a few samples of this study predate the infection). Cell type and time point are not known. The CDR3 runs from the conserved cysteine through the conserved F or W. D genes are given only for firm matches. Where a row states a size, it is once, few, many or the class of an expanded clone; other rows omit it.

abundance: few
v_gene: TRBV5-6
j_gene: TRBJ1-5
d_gene: .
CDR3aa: CASSLAESHQPQHF
CDR3nt: TGTGCCAGCAGCTTGGCAGAATCCCATCAGCCCCAGCATTTT

abundance: .
v_gene: TRBV20-1
j_gene: TRBJ2-3
d_gene: TRBD1
CDR3aa: CSPFTGGGDTQYF
CDR3nt: TGCAGTCCTTTTACAGGGGGCGGAGATACGCAGTATTTT

abundance: many
v_gene: TRBV5-1
j_gene: TRBJ2-7
d_gene: TRBD1
CDR3aa: CASSRTGGQYEQYF
CDR3nt: TGCGCCAGCAGTAGGACAGGGGGCCAGTACGAGCAGTACTTC

abundance: few
v_gene: TRBV15
j_gene: TRBJ1-6
d_gene: TRBD1
CDR3aa: CATSRAGQGNSPLHF
CDR3nt: TGTGCCACCAGCAGGGCTGGACAGGGGAATTCACCCCTCCACTTT

abundance: few
v_gene: TRBV10-3
j_gene: TRBJ2-3
d_gene: .
CDR3aa: CAISPSQGGLLQYF
CDR3nt: TGTGCCATCAGTCCGAGCCAGGGGGGACTTTTACAGTATTTT

abundance: .
v_gene: TRBV10-3
j_gene: TRBJ1-1
d_gene: .
CDR3aa: CAISAGSREAFF
CDR3nt: TGTGCCATCAGTGCTGGGTCGAGGGAGGCTTTCTTT

abundance: few
v_gene: TRBV6-2/TRBV6-3
j_gene: TRBJ2-2
d_gene: .
CDR3aa: CASSLRDGELFF
CDR3nt: TGTGCCAGCAGCCTCAGGGACGGGGAGCTGTTTTTT

abundance: .
v_gene: TRBV28
j_gene: TRBJ2-5
d_gene: .
CDR3aa: CASSFGLGATQETQYF
CDR3nt: TGTGCCAGCAGTTTCGGACTTGGGGCCACCCAAGAGACCCAGTACTTC

abundance: .
v_gene: TRBV5-1
j_gene: TRBJ1-2
d_gene: TRBD1
CDR3aa: CASSLGPTGGIDGYTF
CDR3nt: TGCGCCAGCAGCTTGGGACCGACAGGGGGCATCGATGGCTACACCTTC

abundance: .
v_gene: TRBV7-3
j_gene: TRBJ1-2
d_gene: .
CDR3aa: CASSPSGVNYGYTF
CDR3nt: TGTGCCAGCAGCCCGTCAGGGGTTAACTATGGCTACACCTTC

abundance: .
v_gene: TRBV6-5
j_gene: TRBJ2-7
d_gene: .
CDR3aa: CASSYSPRQLDEQYF
CDR3nt: TGTGCCAGCAGTTACTCTCCCAGGCAGCTAGACGAGCAGTACTTC

abundance: many
v_gene: TRBV4-3
j_gene: TRBJ1-5
d_gene: .
CDR3aa: CASSQEGDPDQPQHF
CDR3nt: TGCGCCAGCAGCCAAGAAGGGGACCCGGATCAGCCCCAGCATTTT

abundance: .
v_gene: TRBV20-1
j_gene: TRBJ2-7
d_gene: TRBD2
CDR3aa: CSARDQQRGIYEQYF
CDR3nt: TGCAGTGCTAGAGACCAGCAGCGGGGGATCTACGAGCAGTACTTC

abundance: few
v_gene: TRBV7-9
j_gene: TRBJ2-7
d_gene: TRBD2
CDR3aa: CASTAGGSPYEQYF
CDR3nt: TGTGCCAGCACCGCCGGGGGGAGTCCCTACGAGCAGTACTTC

abundance: few
v_gene: TRBV3-1
j_gene: TRBJ2-5
d_gene: .
CDR3aa: CASGRVSETQYF
CDR3nt: TGTGCCAGCGGCCGGGTATCCGAGACCCAGTACTTC

abundance: .
v_gene: TRBV29-1
j_gene: TRBJ2-5
d_gene: TRBD2
CDR3aa: CSAGTRLAGGIWETQYF
CDR3nt: TGCAGCGCCGGGACACGGCTAGCGGGGGGGATTTGGGAGACCCAGTACTTC

abundance: many
v_gene: TRBV11-2
j_gene: TRBJ2-1
d_gene: TRBD2
CDR3aa: CASSQTTSGGSYNEQFF
CDR3nt: TGTGCCAGCAGCCAGACGACTAGCGGGGGCTCCTACAATGAGCAGTTCTTC

abundance: .
v_gene: TRBV12-3/TRBV12-4
j_gene: TRBJ2-5
d_gene: .
CDR3aa: CASTLGPQETQYF
CDR3nt: TGTGCCAGCACCCTCGGTCCCCAGGAGACCCAGTACTTC

abundance: few
v_gene: TRBV4-3
j_gene: TRBJ1-2
d_gene: .
CDR3aa: CASSQDNNYGYTF
CDR3nt: TGCGCCAGCAGCCAAGATAACAACTATGGCTACACCTTC

abundance: .
v_gene: TRBV6-6
j_gene: TRBJ1-5
d_gene: TRBD1
CDR3aa: CASSGQGRDSNQPQHF
CDR3nt: TGTGCCAGCAGTGGACAGGGCCGAGACAGCAATCAGCCCCAGCATTTT

abundance: .
v_gene: TRBV30
j_gene: TRBJ1-6
d_gene: .
CDR3aa: CAWTWGSRISPLHF
CDR3nt: TGTGCCTGGACGTGGGGGTCCCGAATTTCACCCCTCCACTTT

abundance: .
v_gene: TRBV5-5
j_gene: TRBJ2-5
d_gene: TRBD2
CDR3aa: CASTPSGWYQETQYF
CDR3nt: TGTGCCAGCACGCCTAGCGGGTGGTACCAAGAGACCCAGTACTTC

abundance: many
v_gene: TRBV20-1
j_gene: TRBJ2-5
d_gene: .
CDR3aa: CSARVRTSVETQYF
CDR3nt: TGCAGTGCTAGAGTACGGACTTCTGTAGAGACCCAGTACTTC

abundance: .
v_gene: TRBV14
j_gene: TRBJ2-3
d_gene: TRBD2
CDR3aa: CASSAPGLAGDTQYF
CDR3nt: TGTGCCAGCAGCGCCCCGGGACTAGCGGGTGATACGCAGTATTTT

abundance: few
v_gene: TRBV19
j_gene: TRBJ1-3
d_gene: TRBD1
CDR3aa: CASSAGQPPVAKGYF
CDR3nt: TGTGCCAGTAGTGCGGGACAGCCTCCCGTGGCCAAAGGATATTTT

abundance: .
v_gene: TRBV7-3
j_gene: TRBJ2-1
d_gene: TRBD2
CDR3aa: CASSSTSGGRGDEQFF
CDR3nt: TGTGCCAGCAGCTCGACTAGCGGGGGAAGAGGTGATGAGCAGTTCTTC

abundance: many
v_gene: TRBV14
j_gene: TRBJ2-5
d_gene: .
CDR3aa: CASSQDVGFGIETQYF
CDR3nt: TGTGCCAGCAGCCAAGATGTGGGGTTTGGTATAGAGACCCAGTACTTC

abundance: few
v_gene: TRBV7-9
j_gene: TRBJ1-2
d_gene: .
CDR3aa: CASSLVMIHGYTF
CDR3nt: TGTGCCAGCAGCTTAGTTATGATACATGGCTACACCTTC

abundance: few
v_gene: TRBV5-6
j_gene: TRBJ2-1
d_gene: .
CDR3aa: CASSPPGLSYNEQFF
CDR3nt: TGTGCCAGCAGCCCCCCCGGGTTAAGCTACAATGAGCAGTTCTTC

abundance: many
v_gene: TRBV4-3
j_gene: TRBJ2-1
d_gene: .
CDR3aa: CASSQEPGFYNEQFF
CDR3nt: TGCGCCAGCAGCCAAGAGCCGGGATTCTACAATGAGCAGTTCTTC

abundance: .
v_gene: TRBV2
j_gene: TRBJ2-3
d_gene: TRBD1
CDR3aa: CASSDRGFTDTQYF
CDR3nt: TGTGCCAGCAGTGACAGGGGGTTTACAGATACGCAGTATTTT

abundance: many
v_gene: TRBV3-1
j_gene: TRBJ1-4
d_gene: .
CDR3aa: CASSPGGKLFF
CDR3nt: TGTGCCAGCAGCCCGGGTGGGAAACTGTTTTTT

abundance: .
v_gene: TRBV12-5
j_gene: TRBJ2-6
d_gene: TRBD1
CDR3aa: CASGLLGQGLSGANVLTF
CDR3nt: TGTGCTAGTGGTTTGCTTGGACAGGGACTCTCTGGGGCCAACGTCCTGACTTTC

abundance: many
v_gene: TRBV12-5
j_gene: TRBJ2-7
d_gene: .
CDR3aa: CASGLFTAAGWGEQYF
CDR3nt: TGTGCTAGTGGTTTGTTCACTGCGGCAGGGTGGGGCGAGCAGTACTTC

abundance: .
v_gene: TRBV7-2
j_gene: TRBJ2-7
d_gene: .
CDR3aa: CASSLGPNYEQYF
CDR3nt: TGTGCCAGCAGCTTAGGTCCCAACTACGAGCAGTACTTC

abundance: .
v_gene: TRBV11-2
j_gene: TRBJ1-1
d_gene: .
CDR3aa: CASSLGGAGTEAFF
CDR3nt: TGTGCCAGCAGCTTAGGTGGGGCCGGCACTGAAGCTTTCTTT